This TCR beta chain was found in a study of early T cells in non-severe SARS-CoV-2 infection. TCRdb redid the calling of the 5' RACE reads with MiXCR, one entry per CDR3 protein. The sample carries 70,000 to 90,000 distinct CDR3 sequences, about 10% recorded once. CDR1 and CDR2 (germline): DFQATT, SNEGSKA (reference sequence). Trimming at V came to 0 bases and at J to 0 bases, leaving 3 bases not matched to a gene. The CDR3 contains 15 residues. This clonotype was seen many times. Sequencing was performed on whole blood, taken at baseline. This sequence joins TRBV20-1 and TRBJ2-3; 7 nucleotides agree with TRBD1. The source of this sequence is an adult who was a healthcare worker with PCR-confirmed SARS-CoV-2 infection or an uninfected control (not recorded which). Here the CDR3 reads CSARDWTGSTDTQYF. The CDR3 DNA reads TGCAGTGCTAGAGATTGGACAGGTAGCACAGATACGCAGTATTTT.